Following are 8 T cell receptor beta chains from one sample sequenced in a study of blood T cell repertoires in COVID-19. Sequencing used immunoSEQ multiplex PCR; TCRdb keeps in-frame clones, though not all of them. The sample shows about 350,000 clones, roughly 86% of them seen only once. The specimen sequenced was peripheral blood. The receptors stem from a woman aged 70-85 years with COVID-19, enrolled during active disease.

This chain uses TRBV27 with TRBJ2-7; D perhaps matches TRBD1 (5 bases). The ends were cut back, 5 bases at V and 0 bases at J, with 14 bases in the middle. There are 15 residues in the CDR3. Germline assignment: CDR1 MNHEY and CDR2 SMNVEV (reference sequence). The CDR3 DNA follows: TGTGCCAGCAGTCCCCACGACAGTAGCTCCTACGAGCAGTACTTC. Protein product: CASSPHDSSSYEQYF.

The gene calls are TRBV7-3 and TRBJ2-1, with D maybe TRBD2 (6 bases). Germline-derived CDR1 and CDR2 are SGHTA and FQGTGA. This CDR3 has 15 amino acids. Trimming took off 1 base at V and 6 bases at J, with 13 bases between the two ends. Here the CDR3 reads CASSLIGTFINEQFF. The CDR3 bases are TGTGCCAGCAGCTTAATCGGGACTTTTATCAATGAGCAGTTCTTC.

V gene TRBV24-1 combines with J gene TRBJ1-2; D gene ambiguous. CDR1 is KGHDR, CDR2 SFDVKD, per germline. The V and J ends lost 6 bases and 7 bases respectively, with 11 bases between them. This CDR3 has 12 residues. CDR3 bases: TGTGCCACCAGTCCCGACGAGGCTGGCTACACCTTC. Residues: CATSPDEAGYTF.

The V call is TRBV11-2, the J call TRBJ2-7; TRBD1 matches 7 bases. The CDR3 runs to 15 residues. V lost 4 bases, J lost 2 bases, and 8 bases stayed unmatched. Germline CDR1 is SGHAT and CDR2 is FQNNGV. As DNA, the CDR3 is TGTGCCAGCAGCTCAGGACCGACAGGGCCCTACGAGCAGTACTTC. Translated: CASSSGPTGPYEQYF. Complete variable domain (other parts from reference TRBV11-2 and TRBJ2-7): EAGVAQSPRYKIIEKRQSVAFWCNPISGHATLYWYQQILGQGPKLLIQFQNNGVVDDSQLPKDRFSAERLKGVDSTLKIQPAKLEDSAVYLCASSSGPTGPYEQYFGPGTRLTVT.

The chain links TRBV28 to TRBJ1-4; no firm D call. Germline CDR1 and CDR2: MDHEN and SYDVKM. The CDR3 consists of 13 residues. V lost 11 bases to trimming and J lost 5 bases, with 15 bases between them. The CDR3 region has the DNA TGTGCCGGCGGGCGGGGAGGGAATGAAAAACTGTTTTTT. Translated, it gives CAGGRGGNEKLFF.

This clone came up many times. The chain combines TRBV4-1 with TRBJ2-1, with 9 bases aligning to TRBD2. Germline CDR1 MGHRA, CDR2 YSYEKL. The V segment lost 2 bases and the J segment 10 bases; nucleotides outside the gene matches: 12. The CDR3 has 16 residues. CDR3 sequence (DNA): TGCGCCAGCAGCCAAACCCCTAGCGGGGCCCTGGGGGAGCAGTTCTTC. It encodes CASSQTPSGALGEQFF.

The rearrangement uses TRBV19 and TRBJ2-2; 9 bases match TRBD2. CDR3 length equals 17 residues. V was clipped by 3 bases and J by 4 bases; unmatched bases: 9. CDR1 is LNHDA, CDR2 SQIVND, per germline (reference sequence). The CDR3 protein is CASSIGGGASGTGELFF. The CDR3 DNA sequence: TGTGCCAGTAGTATCGGCGGGGGGGCGTCAGGCACCGGGGAGCTGTTTTTT.

This clone was recorded only once. This chain joins TRBV9 and TRBJ1-2; tentative D call: TRBD1 (5 bases). This CDR3 contains 12 residues. Trimming stripped 4 bases from V and 13 bases from J, with 17 bases between. Germline CDR1 is SGDLS and CDR2 is YYNGEE. The CDR3 loop is CASSTRGEGATF. CDR3 in DNA: TGTGCCAGCAGCACCCGGGGGGAGGGTGCCACCTTC.